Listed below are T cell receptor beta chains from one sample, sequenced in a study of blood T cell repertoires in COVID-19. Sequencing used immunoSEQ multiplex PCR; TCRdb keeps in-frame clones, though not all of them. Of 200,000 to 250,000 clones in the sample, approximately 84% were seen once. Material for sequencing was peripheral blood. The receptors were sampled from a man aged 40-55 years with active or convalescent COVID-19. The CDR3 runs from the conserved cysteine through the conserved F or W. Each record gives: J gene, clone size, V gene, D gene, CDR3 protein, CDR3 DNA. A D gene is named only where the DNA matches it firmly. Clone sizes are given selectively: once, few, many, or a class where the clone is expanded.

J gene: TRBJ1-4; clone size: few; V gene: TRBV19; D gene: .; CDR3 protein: CASSNHPTGIKEKLFF; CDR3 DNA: TGTGCCAGTAGTAACCACCCGACCGGGATAAAGGAAAAACTGTTTTTT
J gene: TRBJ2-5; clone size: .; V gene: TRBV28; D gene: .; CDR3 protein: CASSRLGGQETQYF; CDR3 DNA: TGTGCCAGCAGTCGGCTAGGAGGACAAGAGACCCAGTACTTC
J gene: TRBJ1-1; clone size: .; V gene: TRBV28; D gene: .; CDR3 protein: CASSSHQALHDTEAFF; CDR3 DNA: TGTGCCAGCAGCTCCCACCAGGCACTTCACGACACTGAAGCTTTCTTT
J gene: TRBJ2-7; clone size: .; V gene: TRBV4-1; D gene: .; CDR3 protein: CASSPNSYEQYF; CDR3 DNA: TGCGCCAGCAGTCCCAACTCCTACGAGCAGTACTTC
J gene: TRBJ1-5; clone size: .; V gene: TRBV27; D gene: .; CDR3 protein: CASSSGGNQPQHF; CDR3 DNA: TGTGCCAGCAGTTCTGGGGGGAATCAGCCCCAGCATTTT
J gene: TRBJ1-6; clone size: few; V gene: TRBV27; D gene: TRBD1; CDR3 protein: CASSHIDRGLNYNSPLHF; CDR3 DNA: TGTGCCAGCAGTCACATAGACAGGGGGCTCAACTATAATTCACCCCTCCACTTT
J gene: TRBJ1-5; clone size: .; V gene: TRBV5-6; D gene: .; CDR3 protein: CASSLEPDQPQHF; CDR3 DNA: TGTGCCAGCAGTCTAGAACCAGATCAGCCCCAGCATTTT
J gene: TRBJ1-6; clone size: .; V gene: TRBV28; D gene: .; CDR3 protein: CASRITLLPYNSPLHF; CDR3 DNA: TGTGCCAGCAGGATAACCCTACTCCCCTATAATTCACCCCTCCACTTT
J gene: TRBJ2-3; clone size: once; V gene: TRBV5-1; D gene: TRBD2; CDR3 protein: CASSSGTSRTDTQYF; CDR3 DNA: TGCGCCAGCAGCTCAGGGACTAGCCGCACAGATACGCAGTATTTT
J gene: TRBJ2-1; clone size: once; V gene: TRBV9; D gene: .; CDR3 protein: CASGRTSYNEQFF; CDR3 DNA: TGTGCCAGCGGACGGACTTCCTACAATGAGCAGTTCTTC
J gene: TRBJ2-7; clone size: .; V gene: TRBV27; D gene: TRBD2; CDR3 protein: CASSPPFRAGVRYEQYF; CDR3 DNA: TGTGCCAGCAGTCCCCCCTTTAGAGCGGGAGTGAGGTACGAGCAGTACTTC
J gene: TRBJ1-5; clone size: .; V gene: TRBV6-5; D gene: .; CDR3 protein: CASSTERNQPQHF; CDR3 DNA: TGTGCCAGCTCGACGGAGAGAAATCAGCCCCAGCATTTT
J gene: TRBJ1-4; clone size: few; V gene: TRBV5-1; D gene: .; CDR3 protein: CASRGTATNEKLFF; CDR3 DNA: TGCGCCAGCAGGGGCACAGCAACTAATGAAAAACTGTTTTTT
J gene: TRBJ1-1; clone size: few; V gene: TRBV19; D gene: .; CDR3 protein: CASSIQGPGTEAFF; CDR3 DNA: TGTGCCAGTAGTATTCAGGGGCCGGGCACTGAAGCTTTCTTT
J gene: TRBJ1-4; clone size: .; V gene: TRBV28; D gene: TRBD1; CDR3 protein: CASSLATLPGGSEKLFF; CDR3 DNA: TGTGCCAGCAGTTTAGCAACCCTTCCAGGGGGAAGTGAAAAACTGTTTTTT
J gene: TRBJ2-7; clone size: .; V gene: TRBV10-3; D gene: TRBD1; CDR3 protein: CAISRLTGGGYEQYF; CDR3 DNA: TGTGCCATCAGCAGACTGACAGGGGGAGGCTACGAGCAGTACTTC
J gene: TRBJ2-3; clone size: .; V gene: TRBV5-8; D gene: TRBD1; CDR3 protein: CASSSRTGHTDTQYF; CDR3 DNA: TGTGCCAGCAGCTCGAGGACAGGGCACACAGATACGCAGTATTTT